Shown below are 31 T cell receptor beta chains from a single sample sequenced in a study of T cells in Graves' hyperthyroidism and ophthalmopathy. The investigators amplified TCR beta CDR3 regions from RNA transcripts. A set of HTBI primers served as the primers for a first-round RT-PCR of the TCR CDR3. Each CDR3 protein is one row after TCRdb ran MiXCR on the multiplex PCR reads. The sample consists of around 340,000 distinct CDR3 sequences, roughly 18% of them appearing once. What was sequenced was blood. Receptors were obtained from a woman in her forties or fifties with Graves' hyperthyroidism.

This chain uses TRBV5-6 with TRBJ2-7, with TRBD1 matching over 7 bases. The CDR3 length is 15 residues. The germline gives CDR1 SGHDT, CDR2 YYEEEE. V lost 7 bases and J lost 3; bases outside the gene matches: 13. The CDR3 DNA is TGTGCCAGCTTCACTTACCCGGGACAGTTCTACGAGCAGTACTTC. Protein sequence: CASFTYPGQFYEQYF.

The table lists this clonotype with a few counts. V is TRBV3-1 and J is TRBJ2-1; D gene ambiguous. The V end lost 0 bases, the J end lost 8 bases, and 14 bases lay between the germline ends. The CDR3 is 15 residues long. CDR1 and CDR2 (germline): LGHDT, YNNKEL (reference sequence). The CDR3 bases are TGTGCCAGCAGCCAAGATAAGTGGCCTACGTATGAGCAGTTCTTC. Translation: CASSQDKWPTYEQFF.

In this sample, this clonotype turned up many times. This chain uses TRBV7-2 with TRBJ2-3; 8 bases are a match to TRBD2. The germline V gene encodes CDR1 SGHTA and CDR2 FQGNSA. J was trimmed by 4 bases and V by 3 bases; bases with no gene match: 9. The CDR3 length is 16 residues. CDR3 region: CASSLGRGGDPDTQYF. The DNA of the CDR3 is TGTGCCAGCAGCTTGGGACGGGGGGGAGATCCAGATACGCAGTATTTT.

This clonotype was recorded many times. This chain uses TRBV6-6 with TRBJ2-3; D call uncertain. V gave up 0 bases and J gave up 3 bases, with 10 bases separating them. CDR1 is MNHNY, CDR2 SVGAGI, per germline (reference sequence). The CDR3 sequence is 15 residues long. CDR3 amino acids: CASSYSFPGTDTQYF. DNA for the CDR3: TGTGCCAGCAGTTACTCGTTCCCCGGGACAGATACGCAGTATTTT.

The table lists this clonotype with many counts. V gene TRBV18 combines with J gene TRBJ1-1; 8 bases line up with TRBD1. With 3 bases clipped from V and 0 bases from J, the junction kept 9 bases outside the gene matches. The CDR3 covers 17 residues. The V gene's germline CDR1 is KGHSH and CDR2 LQKENI. CDR3 coding DNA: TGTGCCAGCTCACCCCTCGACAGGGGAGCCATGAACACTGAAGCTTTCTTT. As protein: CASSPLDRGAMNTEAFF.

This clonotype was recorded a few times. V usage is TRBV27 and J usage is TRBJ2-1, with TRBD2 as a possible D gene (6 bases). The CDR3 sequence is 15 residues long. Trimming took 2 bases from V and 5 from J, leaving 13 bases between them. Germline CDR1 is MNHEY and CDR2 is SMNVEV (reference sequence). The CDR3 sequence is CASSLDGRPNNEQFF. The CDR3 nucleotides are TGTGCCAGCAGTTTAGACGGGAGACCTAACAATGAGCAGTTCTTC.

The V call is TRBV4-1, the J call TRBJ2-1; the D call may be TRBD1 or TRBD2 (6 bases each). The CDR3 is 16 residues long. V lost 1 base, J lost 3 bases, and 13 bases lay in between. Germline V gives CDR1 MGHRA, CDR2 YSYEKL. Here the CDR3 DNA reads TGCGCCAGCAGCCAAGGGGGGGCAGGGTTCTACAATGAGCAGTTCTTC. Amino acid sequence: CASSQGGAGFYNEQFF.

This chain joins TRBV7-9 and TRBJ2-1, with TRBD2 as a possible D gene (9 bases). Trimming stripped 1 base from V and 6 bases from J, with 25 bases between. The CDR3 is 19 amino acids. Germline V CDR1 and CDR2: SEHNR, FQNEAQ (reference sequence). This chain's CDR3 is CASSLGWTGSGLAPNEQFF. The CDR3 DNA reads as TGTGCCAGCAGCTTAGGTTGGACAGGGTCGGGACTAGCCCCCAATGAGCAGTTCTTC.

This clonotype has a handful of counts. The rearrangement uses TRBV12-3 or TRBV12-4 and TRBJ1-4; D is possibly TRBD1 (6 bases). The CDR3 totals 15 residues. The V gene lost 6 bases and the J gene lost 5 bases, with 16 bases spanning the gap. The CDR3: CASRGPGAGNEKLFF. Here the CDR3 DNA reads TGTGCCAGCAGGGGACCGGGGGCCGGCAATGAAAAACTGTTTTTT.

This clonotype was counted at least ten times. The chain employs TRBV2 and TRBJ2-3; D is possibly TRBD1 (6 bases). The length of the CDR3 is 15 residues. V was pared by 4 bases and J by 0 bases, with 11 bases between. Germline values: CDR1 SNHLY, CDR2 FYNNEI. Here the CDR3 DNA reads TGTGCCAGCAGTGGGCAGGGGCCAAGCACAGATACGCAGTATTTT. It translates to CASSGQGPSTDTQYF.

This clonotype was observed many times. The V gene is TRBV2, the J gene TRBJ2-7; a weak D match, TRBD1 (5 bases). Trimming cost V 6 bases and J 4 bases, with 7 bases left between them. The germline V gene has CDR1 SNHLY and CDR2 FYNNEI. The CDR3 spans 11 residues. CDR3: CASRRGYEQYV. The CDR3 DNA reads TGTGCCAGCAGAAGGGGTTACGAGCAGTACGTC.

The table lists this clonotype with many counts. This chain uses TRBV27 with TRBJ2-3; TRBD2 matches 7 bases. Germline V gene sequence: CDR1 MNHEY, CDR2 SMNVEV (reference sequence). The CDR3 extends over 16 amino acids. V was clipped by 2 bases and J by 2 bases; unmatched bases: 7. The CDR3 region has the DNA TGTGCCAGCAGTTTACGGGGGGTTCTTTACACAGATACGCAGTATTTT. This translates into CASSLRGVLYTDTQYF.

This clonotype has only a few counts. The J gene is TRBJ2-7, the V gene TRBV6-4; TRBD2 matches 7 bases. CDR1 is MRHNA and CDR2 is SNTAGT in the germline V gene. This CDR3 has 14 residues. CDR3 DNA: TGTGCCAGCAGTTACTCTGCGGGAGACTACGAGCAGTACGTC. Protein sequence: CASSYSAGDYEQYV.

This clonotype was seen a single time. A much larger clone lies one base from this, so it may be a read error. The V gene is TRBV18, the J gene TRBJ2-1; a possible D gene is TRBD2 (5 bases). Germline V lookup: CDR1 KGHSH, CDR2 LQKENI. The length of the CDR3 is 14 residues. The CDR3 coding sequence is TGTGCCAGCTCACCACCTCTAGCTCCCAATGAGCAGCTCTTC. Its translation is CASSPPLAPNEQLF.

V gene TRBV2 combines with J gene TRBJ1-6, with 7 nucleotides matching TRBD1. V trimming: 10 bases; J trimming: 9 bases; junction bases outside the gene matches: 6. Looked up from germline, CDR1 is SNHLY and CDR2 is FYNNEI. There are 12 residues in the CDR3. The CDR3 here is CATTGLGSPLHF. The CDR3 DNA is TGTGCCACGACAGGGCTCGGTTCACCCCTCCACTTT.

This clonotype occurred many times. The V call is TRBV3-1, the J call TRBJ1-1; no clear D. V shed 4 bases and J shed 7 bases, with 7 bases lying between them. Germline V gives CDR1 LGHDT, CDR2 YNNKEL (reference sequence). The CDR3 has 11 residues. Here the CDR3 reads CASSLLNEAFF. The CDR3 coding sequence is TGTGCCAGCAGCCTCCTCAATGAAGCTTTCTTT.

The rearrangement uses TRBV12-3 or TRBV12-4 and TRBJ1-3; tentative D call: TRBD1 (6 bases). V lost 0 bases, J lost 1 base, and 7 bases lay in between. The CDR3 runs to 15 residues. CDR3 sequence reads: CASSLAGGSGNTIYF. The CDR3 DNA follows: TGTGCCAGCAGTTTAGCAGGGGGTTCTGGAAACACCATATATTTT.

In its sample, this clonotype was seen a few times. V is TRBV7-9 and J is TRBJ1-4; TRBD1 might be the D (5 bases). V lost 11 bases, J lost 7 bases, and 17 bases lay in between. CDR3 length: 13 residues. Germline V gene lookup returns CDR1 SEHNR and CDR2 FQNEAQ (reference sequence). This chain's CDR3 is CAVPGPTTEKLFF. The CDR3 region has the DNA TGTGCCGTACCGGGACCCACGACTGAAAAACTGTTTTTT.

This clonotype turned up a few times. The chain combines TRBV19 with TRBJ2-1; D is perhaps TRBD2 (7 bases). Between the trimmed V and J ends, which lost 0 bases and 6 bases, there was a span of 15 bases. The length of the CDR3 is 16 residues. Germline lookup yields CDR1 LNHDA and CDR2 SQIVND (reference sequence). The DNA of the CDR3 is TGTGCCAGTAGTATAGAAGGGGGGGCCCGGGGCAATGAGCAGTTCTTC. This sequence encodes CASSIEGGARGNEQFF.

A remark on this clonotype: This may stem from a read error, because a much larger clone lies one nucleotide away. This sequence joins TRBV12-3 or TRBV12-4 and TRBJ2-5, with D perhaps matching TRBD2 (5 bases). The V end was cut by 7 bases, the J end by 5 bases, with 20 bases between. The CDR3 has 15 residues. The CDR3 protein is CASMERDSGMETQYF. The CDR3 coding sequence is TGTGCCAGCATGGAGAGGGATTCGGGAATGGAGACCCAGTACTTC.

The chain has TRBV5-6 and TRBJ1-1, with TRBD1 identical over 11 bases. Germline loops: CDR1 SGHDT, CDR2 YYEEEE. The trim removed 5 bases at V and 5 bases at J, leaving 8 bases unmatched. This CDR3 is 15 amino acids long. CDR3 sequence (DNA): TGTGCCAGCAGTTCGGACAGGGGGCAGAGAACTGAAGCTTTCTTT. As protein: CASSSDRGQRTEAFF.

The rearrangement links TRBV18 to TRBJ2-2, with D maybe TRBD1 (5 bases). The V gene's germline CDR1 is KGHSH and CDR2 LQKENI. The V gene lost 0 bases and the J gene lost 0 bases, with 8 bases spanning the gap. This CDR3 is built from 16 residues. The DNA of the CDR3 is TGTGCCAGCTCACCACCATCAGGGCCGAACACCGGGGAGCTGTTTTTT. As protein: CASSPPSGPNTGELFF. Using reference TRBV18 and TRBJ2-2 for the parts outside the CDR3, the full variable domain is NAGVMQNPRHLVRRRGQEARLRCSPMKGHSHVYWYRQLPEEGLKFMVYLQKENIIDESGMPKERFSAEFPKEGPSILRIQQVVRGDSAAYFCASSPPSGPNTGELFFGEGSRLTVL.

The chain joins TRBV6-2 or TRBV6-3 to TRBJ2-2; possibly TRBD1 for D (5 bases). From germline, CDR1 is MNHEY and CDR2 SVGEGT. This CDR3 has 13 amino acids. Trimming stripped 8 bases from V and 7 bases from J, with 14 bases between. CDR3 nucleotides: TGTGCCAGCCTCGACAGTCCTTTCGGGGAGCTGTTTTTT. Its translation is CASLDSPFGELFF.

This clonotype was counted many times. This chain uses TRBV20-1 with TRBJ2-7; 8 bases are a match to TRBD2. There are 15 residues in the CDR3. V shed 0 bases and J 2 bases; nucleotides not matched to a gene: 6. CDR1 is DFQATT, CDR2 SNEGSKA, per germline (reference sequence). CDR3 sequence: CSARDERELTYEQYF. The DNA for the CDR3 is TGCAGTGCTAGAGATGAGCGGGAGTTAACCTACGAGCAGTACTTC.

The V call is TRBV18, the J call TRBJ1-1, with 11 nucleotides matching TRBD1. The length of the CDR3 is 17 residues. V shed 4 bases and J 3 bases; nucleotides not matched to a gene: 10. In germline, CDR1 is KGHSH, CDR2 LQKENI. The CDR3 loop is CASSLNLGQGAHTEAFF. CDR3 sequence (DNA): TGTGCCAGCTCACTCAACCTAGGACAGGGGGCTCACACTGAAGCTTTCTTT.

The chain has TRBV11-2 and TRBJ1-6, with a tentative D call TRBD1 (5 bases). This CDR3 is built from 14 residues. The V gene lost 1 base and the J gene lost 16 bases, with 17 bases spanning the gap. Per the germline V gene, CDR1 is SGHAT and CDR2 is FQNNGV. CDR3 region: CASSLAFSGTELHF. DNA of the CDR3: TGTGCCAGCAGCTTAGCTTTCTCCGGGACCGAGCTCCACTTT.

This clonotype has ten or more counts. The V call is TRBV18, the J call TRBJ2-1, with 9 bases aligning to TRBD2. V gave up 2 bases and J gave up 0 bases; unmatched junction bases: 8. The CDR3 spans 18 residues. Germline CDR1 KGHSH, CDR2 LQKENI. CDR3 loop: CASSPGPPSGISYNEQFF. The CDR3 nucleotides are TGTGCCAGCTCACCAGGCCCCCCTAGCGGGATCTCCTACAATGAGCAGTTCTTC.

This clonotype was picked up a small number of times. The J gene is TRBJ1-5, the V gene TRBV18; D unresolved. CDR1 KGHSH and CDR2 LQKENI come from the germline V gene. Between the trimmed V and J ends, which lost 3 bases and 5 bases, there was a span of 11 bases. The CDR3 covers 14 residues. CDR3 amino acids: CASSPPGNDQPQHF. As DNA, the CDR3 is TGTGCCAGCTCACCGCCGGGGAATGATCAGCCCCAGCATTTT.

A few counts support this clonotype. The rearrangement links TRBV10-3 to TRBJ2-7, with a tentative D call TRBD1 (5 bases). V was cut by 5 bases and J by 3 bases, with 8 bases left in between. The CDR3 has 12 amino acids. Per germline, CDR1 ENHRY and CDR2 SYGVKD. CDR3 amino acids: CAISYDSYEQYF. CDR3 in DNA: TGTGCCATCAGTTACGACAGCTACGAGCAGTACTTC.

This clonotype was recorded many times. V is TRBV28 and J is TRBJ2-3; 10 positions match TRBD2. V gave up 4 bases and J gave up 6 bases; unmatched junction bases: 7. This CDR3 has 15 residues. In germline, CDR1 is MDHEN, CDR2 SYDVKM. The CDR3 protein is CASSYSGGATDTQYF. The CDR3 region has the DNA TGTGCCAGCAGTTACAGCGGGGGGGCGACCGATACGCAGTATTTT.

The chain joins TRBV19 to TRBJ1-1; D not certain. V was trimmed by 5 bases and J by 3 bases, leaving 10 bases between them. CDR3 size: 13 residues. CDR1 and CDR2 from the germline V gene are LNHDA and SQIVND (reference sequence). The CDR3 coding sequence is TGTGCCAGTAGTGGGCTAGGAGACACTGAAGCTTTCTTT. It yields the protein CASSGLGDTEAFF.